Presented here are 27 T cell receptor beta chains from one specimen sequenced in a study of control samples from healthy donors and cancer patients. Repertoires were generated with immunoSEQ multiplex PCR, while TCRdb's copy carries only in-frame clones and drops some. The data contain some 150,000 clones, roughly 94% of them singletons. Sequencing used blood. The receptor set was obtained from a man aged 35 to 55 in good health.

The chain has TRBV6-5 and TRBJ2-1; D possibly corresponds to TRBD1 (6 bases). Looked up from germline, CDR1 is MNHEY and CDR2 is SVGAGI. V lost 7 bases to trimming and J lost 0 bases, with 10 bases between them. There are 14 residues in the CDR3. CDR3 nucleotide sequence: TGTGCCAGCATGCAGGGGAGCTCCTACAATGAGCAGTTCTTC. It yields the protein CASMQGSSYNEQFF.

This sequence joins TRBV7-3 and TRBJ1-2, with 9 bases matching TRBD1. This CDR3 contains 15 residues. Germline V lookup: CDR1 SGHTA, CDR2 FQGTGA. V was pared by 2 bases and J by 8 bases, with 9 bases of the junction left unmatched. The DNA for the CDR3 is TGTGCCAGCAGCTTACCCCTGACAGGGGGGAAGGGCTACACCTTC. It encodes CASSLPLTGGKGYTF.

This clone was detected only once. The rearrangement uses TRBV5-1 and TRBJ2-7; perhaps TRBD2 as D (6 bases). The CDR3 contains 17 residues. CDR1 is SGHRS, CDR2 YFSETQ, per germline. The V gene lost 0 bases and the J gene lost 7 bases, with 23 bases spanning the gap. CDR3 nucleotides: TGCGCCAGCAGCTTGGGAGGTCGCGCGGGGAACCTTGATGAGCAGTACTTC. This encodes CASSLGGRAGNLDEQYF.

This chain uses TRBV28 with TRBJ1-5; the match to TRBD1 covers 7 bases. The CDR3 has 14 amino acids. The J segment lost 2 bases and the V segment lost 5 bases, leaving 3 bases of the junction unmatched. The V gene's germline CDR1 is MDHEN and CDR2 SYDVKM. In DNA, the CDR3 is TGTGCCAGCAGTAACAGGGGCGGCAATCAGCCCCAGCATTTT. The encoded protein is CASSNRGGNQPQHF.

A single count supports this clone. The conserved phenylalanine or tryptophan is not found at the CDR3 terminus, so this likely reflects a read error. The rearrangement links TRBV4-1 to TRBJ1-2; the D is unclear. The V and J ends lost 0 bases and 2 bases respectively, with 4 bases between them. Per the germline V gene, CDR1 is MGHRA and CDR2 is YSYEKL. This CDR3 is 13 amino acids long. In DNA, the CDR3 is TGCGCCAGCAGCCAAGACAGGAACTATGGCTACACCCTC. This sequence encodes CASSQDRNYGYTL.

V and J are TRBV4-1 and TRBJ1-5, with TRBD1 as a possible D gene (5 bases). Germline lookup yields CDR1 MGHRA and CDR2 YSYEKL. V was clipped by 1 base and J by 0 bases, with 13 bases between them. CDR3 size: 17 residues. CDR3 region: CASSQAGLFDSNQPQHF. DNA of the CDR3: TGCGCCAGCAGCCAAGCAGGGTTATTCGATAGCAATCAGCCCCAGCATTTT.

CDR3 bases: TGCGCCAGCAGCTCCTCAGGGGGCTACGGCGAGCAGTACTTC. Protein: CASSSSGGYGEQYF. This chain connects TRBV5-1 to TRBJ2-7; the match to TRBD1 covers 8 bases. With V trimmed by 3 bases and J by 6 bases, 8 bases remained unmatched. This CDR3 is 14 amino acids long. Germline V lookup: CDR1 SGHRS, CDR2 YFSETQ. Together with reference TRBV5-1 and TRBJ2-7, the CDR3 gives the full variable domain: KAGVTQTPRYLIKTRGQQVTLSCSPISGHRSVSWYQQTPGQGLQFLFEYFSETQRNKGNFPGRFSGRQFSNSRSEMNVSTLELGDSALYLCASSSSGGYGEQYFGPGTRLTVT.

The CDR3 bases are TGTGCCAGTAGTACCAGACACTTATATCAGCCCCAGCATTTT. Translation gives CASSTRHLYQPQHF. The genes are TRBV19 and TRBJ1-5; D ambiguous. The CDR3 contains 14 residues. The germline gives CDR1 LNHDA, CDR2 SQIVND (reference sequence). The V end lost 4 bases, the J end lost 5 bases, and 12 bases lay between the germline ends.

The rearrangement joins TRBV9 to TRBJ2-4, with D tentatively TRBD2 (5 bases). Germline lookup yields CDR1 SGDLS and CDR2 YYNGEE. With 0 bases removed from V and 0 bases from J, the gap between germline ends came to 10 bases. The CDR3 covers 16 residues. The CDR3 DNA is TGTGCCAGCAGCGTAGAGGCAGGACTAGCCAAAAACATTCAGTACTTC. This translates into CASSVEAGLAKNIQYF.

This chain joins TRBV5-1 and TRBJ1-1; 9 bases line up with TRBD1. Trimming removed 5 bases from V and 0 bases from J; junction bases left unmatched: 8. The CDR3 contains 16 residues. The germline V gene has CDR1 SGHRS and CDR2 YFSETQ. The CDR3 here is CASRSGTGFMNTEAFF. As DNA, the CDR3 is TGCGCCAGCAGGTCCGGGACAGGGTTCATGAACACTGAAGCTTTCTTT.

This chain connects TRBV5-1 to TRBJ1-2, with D possibly being TRBD1 (5 bases). The CDR3 sequence is 12 residues long. The germline V and J ends were trimmed by 4 bases and 5 bases, with 9 bases remaining between them. In germline, CDR1 is SGHRS, CDR2 YFSETQ. The DNA of the CDR3 is TGCGCCAGCAGCGAGACAGCTTATGGCTACACCTTC. Translating gives CASSETAYGYTF. The whole variable domain, remainder taken from reference TRBV5-1 and TRBJ1-2, is KAGVTQTPRYLIKTRGQQVTLSCSPISGHRSVSWYQQTPGQGLQFLFEYFSETQRNKGNFPGRFSGRQFSNSRSEMNVSTLELGDSALYLCASSETAYGYTFGSGTRLTVV.

The rearrangement uses TRBV29-1 and TRBJ1-2; 12 nucleotides line up with TRBD1. In germline, CDR1 is SQVTM, CDR2 ANQGSEA. This CDR3 spans 15 amino acids. With 3 bases clipped from V and 3 bases from J, the junction kept 5 bases outside the gene matches. CDR3 sequence: CSVDRGQGAHYGYTF. The CDR3 DNA reads TGCAGCGTTGATAGGGGACAGGGGGCCCACTATGGCTACACCTTC.

Written as DNA, the CDR3 is TGTGCCAGCAGTTACACAGGGAACCAAGAAAAACTGTTTTTT. This encodes CASSYTGNQEKLFF. The chain has TRBV28 and TRBJ1-4; possible D gene TRBD1, 6 bases. This CDR3 has 14 residues. V dropped 4 bases and J dropped 8 bases, with 14 bases sitting between them. Germline CDR1 and CDR2: MDHEN and SYDVKM.

The J gene is TRBJ1-5, the V gene TRBV5-6, with a weak D call TRBD1 (6 bases). The germline V gene encodes CDR1 SGHDT and CDR2 YYEEEE. V lost 1 base, J lost 5 bases, and 13 bases lay in between. CDR3 size: 15 residues. As DNA, the CDR3 is TGTGCCAGCAGCTTGTTTCCGACAGGCGATCAGCCCCAGCATTTT. Amino acids: CASSLFPTGDQPQHF.

A single count supports this clone. The chain links TRBV7-9 to TRBJ1-5; the D is unclear. This CDR3 has 12 residues. The germline V gene encodes CDR1 SEHNR and CDR2 FQNEAQ (reference sequence). Trimming removed 1 base at V and 7 bases at J, with 5 bases between. The CDR3 spells CASSLGVQPQHF. The CDR3 DNA follows: TGTGCCAGCAGCTTAGGGGTCCAGCCCCAGCATTTT.

CDR3 loop: CASSSSRTGRYEQYF. The CDR3, as DNA: TGTGCCAGCAGTTCCTCGCGGACAGGAAGGTACGAGCAGTACTTC. The chain couples TRBV6-5 to TRBJ2-7; TRBD1 matches 7 bases. V dropped 4 bases and J dropped 4; count of bases not matched to a gene: 10. The CDR3 runs 15 residues. Germline V gene lookup returns CDR1 MNHEY and CDR2 SVGAGI.

The chain is built from TRBV4-1 and TRBJ2-7, with a tentative D call TRBD1 (6 bases). Trimming stripped 4 bases from V and 7 bases from J, with 17 bases between. The CDR3 is made up of 14 amino acids. The germline V gene encodes CDR1 MGHRA and CDR2 YSYEKL. CDR3 loop: CASSPQRGSVEQYF. Here the CDR3 DNA reads TGCGCCAGCAGCCCCCAGAGGGGGAGCGTGGAGCAGTACTTC.

The chain has TRBV5-1 and TRBJ1-4; D uncertain. Trimming cost V 0 bases and J 9 bases, with 12 bases left between them. The CDR3 length is 14 residues. Germline V lookup: CDR1 SGHRS, CDR2 YFSETQ. The CDR3, as DNA: TGCGCCAGCAGCTTGGCGGACCCAGAGAAAAAACTGTTTTTT. Translation: CASSLADPEKKLFF.

Here the CDR3 DNA reads TGCGCCAGCAGCCACTGGCCGGGGGCAACTAATGAAAAACTGTTTTTT. Encoded protein: CASSHWPGATNEKLFF. V usage is TRBV4-1 and J usage is TRBJ1-4, with a possible D match to TRBD1 (5 bases). The CDR3 is 16 residues long. Trimming shortened V by 3 bases and J by 0 bases, and 11 bases separated the two germline ends. Germline-derived CDR1 and CDR2 are MGHRA and YSYEKL.

The sample holds one count of this clone. The V gene is TRBV11-2, the J gene TRBJ2-1, with D hard to call. The CDR3 runs to 13 residues. The V end was cut by 7 bases, the J end by 6 bases, with 13 bases between. CDR1 is SGHAT and CDR2 is FQNNGV in the germline V gene. This chain's CDR3 is CASTDWVANEQFF. In nucleotides, the CDR3 is TGTGCCAGCACGGATTGGGTCGCCAATGAGCAGTTCTTC.

CDR3 sequence (DNA): TGTGCCAGTAGCGCCAGTAGCAATCAGCCCCAGCATTTT. The encoded protein is CASSASSNQPQHF. This chain links TRBV19 with TRBJ1-5; the D is unclear. There are 13 residues in the CDR3. The germline CDR1 and CDR2 sequences are LNHDA and SQIVND (reference sequence). With 6 bases removed from V and 0 bases from J, the gap between germline ends came to 6 bases.

This chain joins TRBV7-2 and TRBJ1-1, with 10 nucleotides matching TRBD1. Germline CDR1 SGHTA, CDR2 FQGNSA. V shed 3 bases and J 3 bases; nucleotides not matched to a gene: 7. The CDR3 is 16 amino acids. For the CDR3, the DNA is TGTGCCAGCAGCTTCACCGGGACAGGGGCTTACACTGAAGCTTTCTTT. This codes for CASSFTGTGAYTEAFF.

The V call is TRBV5-1, the J call TRBJ2-1; tentatively, D is TRBD1 (6 bases). V was clipped by 1 base and J by 10 bases, with 15 bases between them. The germline CDR1 and CDR2 sequences are SGHRS and YFSETQ. This CDR3 has 14 residues. The CDR3 reads CASSLLQGPREQFF. The CDR3 DNA follows: TGCGCCAGCAGCTTGCTCCAGGGGCCTCGCGAGCAGTTCTTC.

The chain has TRBV6-4 and TRBJ2-1; D unclear. The CDR3 runs 11 residues. Germline V CDR1 and CDR2: MRHNA, SNTAGT. The V end was cut by 7 bases, the J end by 10 bases, with 11 bases between. This CDR3 reads CASTTSSEQFF. The CDR3 DNA follows: TGTGCCAGCACCACGTCCTCGGAGCAGTTCTTC.

In DNA, the CDR3 is TGTGCCAGCTCACCACCGGCGGGCTATGGCTACACCTTC. As protein: CASSPPAGYGYTF. The chain links TRBV18 to TRBJ1-2; D is unresolved. CDR1 and CDR2 (germline): KGHSH, LQKENI. The CDR3 has 13 residues. Trimming cost V 0 bases and J 4 bases, with 6 bases left between them.

Of note for this clone: Its ends do not fully match the called genes, so a read error is possible. V and J are TRBV6-2 or TRBV6-3 and TRBJ1-2; 7 positions match TRBD1. Germline CDR1 MNHEY, CDR2 SVGEGT. The CDR3 sequence is 14 residues long. The CDR3 DNA reads as TGTGCCTGCAGTTCCGGGACAGCGCACTATGGCTACACCTTC. Translated: CACSSGTAHYGYTF.

This rearrangement joins TRBV4-1 to TRBJ2-7; either TRBD1 or TRBD2 may supply D (6 bases each). The CDR3 loop spans 14 amino acids. Germline V gene sequence: CDR1 MGHRA, CDR2 YSYEKL. V shed 0 bases and J shed 7 bases, with 13 bases lying between them. The CDR3 DNA reads as TGCGCCAGCAGCCAAGAAGTGAGGGGGAGGGAGCAGTACTTC. Translation: CASSQEVRGREQYF.